The rows below give T cell receptor beta chains drawn from one sample of a study of blood T cell repertoires in COVID-19. Using immunoSEQ multiplex PCR, the repertoire was profiled, and TCRdb retains in-frame clones only, with some absent. The sample carries about 21,000 clones, roughly 83% recorded once. What was sequenced was peripheral blood. These receptors were collected from a man aged 40-49 years with acute or convalescent COVID-19. Both conserved end residues are part of each CDR3. The order of the fields is J gene, clone size, V gene, D gene, CDR3 DNA, CDR3 protein. A D gene is named only where the DNA matches it firmly. Rows give clone size only sometimes, using once, few, many, or a class for an expanded clone.

j_gene: TRBJ1-1
abundance: NA
v_gene: TRBV19
d_gene: NA
CDR3nt: TGTGCCAGTAGTTCACCGGACACTGAAGCTTTCTTT
CDR3aa: CASSSPDTEAFF

j_gene: TRBJ1-2
abundance: NA
v_gene: TRBV12-3/TRBV12-4
d_gene: NA
CDR3nt: TGTGCCAGCACCATGGCAGGAATTGAGGGCTACACCTTC
CDR3aa: CASTMAGIEGYTF

j_gene: TRBJ2-1
abundance: NA
v_gene: TRBV5-1
d_gene: TRBD2
CDR3nt: TGCGCCAGCAGCTTGTGGGGGACTAGCGGGCGAGGGACTTACAATGAGCAGTTCTTC
CDR3aa: CASSLWGTSGRGTYNEQFF

j_gene: TRBJ2-5
abundance: NA
v_gene: TRBV5-5
d_gene: NA
CDR3nt: TGTGCCAGCAGCTTGGCCGGGACACGGGAAGAGACCCAGTACTTC
CDR3aa: CASSLAGTREETQYF

j_gene: TRBJ2-7
abundance: NA
v_gene: TRBV5-4
d_gene: NA
CDR3nt: TGTGCCAGCAGCCAAGACAGATCCTACGAGCAGTACTTC
CDR3aa: CASSQDRSYEQYF

j_gene: TRBJ2-3
abundance: NA
v_gene: TRBV19
d_gene: NA
CDR3nt: TGTGCCAGTAGTATACGGAGCGGAACTAGCACAGATACGCAGTATTTT
CDR3aa: CASSIRSGTSTDTQYF

j_gene: TRBJ2-7
abundance: NA
v_gene: TRBV5-6
d_gene: NA
CDR3nt: TGTGCCAGCAGCTTCCGGGACACAGGCTACGAGCAGTACTTC
CDR3aa: CASSFRDTGYEQYF

j_gene: TRBJ2-7
abundance: NA
v_gene: TRBV5-1
d_gene: NA
CDR3nt: TGCGCCAGCAGCTTGGGAACTACCTACGAGCAGTACTTC
CDR3aa: CASSLGTTYEQYF

j_gene: TRBJ1-6
abundance: once
v_gene: TRBV27
d_gene: NA
CDR3nt: TGTGCCAGCAGCCCTGTGGGCAGAAAGAATAATTCACCCCTCCACTTT
CDR3aa: CASSPVGRKNNSPLHF

j_gene: TRBJ1-6
abundance: few
v_gene: TRBV30
d_gene: NA
CDR3nt: TGTGCCTGGAGTAACAGGGTATTGCCCCCTCGTGAGCAGGCACCCCTCCACTTT
CDR3aa: CAWSNRVLPPREQAPLHF

j_gene: TRBJ1-1
abundance: once
v_gene: TRBV6-5
d_gene: NA
CDR3nt: TGTGCCAGCAGTTACACTGACAGCTTGAACACTGAAGCTTTCTTT
CDR3aa: CASSYTDSLNTEAFF

j_gene: TRBJ1-1
abundance: NA
v_gene: TRBV5-1
d_gene: TRBD1
CDR3nt: TGCGCCAGCATGCTGACAGGGACAAACACTGAAGCTTTCTTT
CDR3aa: CASMLTGTNTEAFF

j_gene: TRBJ1-6
abundance: once
v_gene: TRBV5-1
d_gene: NA
CDR3nt: TGCGCCAGCAGCTTGTCGGGACGGGAGCCCCCCCTCCACTTT
CDR3aa: CASSLSGREPPLHF

j_gene: TRBJ1-1
abundance: NA
v_gene: TRBV30
d_gene: TRBD1
CDR3nt: TGTGCCCGGACCGACAGGGCGAACACTGAAGCTTTCTTT
CDR3aa: CARTDRANTEAFF

j_gene: TRBJ2-3
abundance: once
v_gene: TRBV11-2
d_gene: NA
CDR3nt: TGTGCCAGCAGCTCTTCGAAATTTACTAGCACAGATACGCAGTATTTT
CDR3aa: CASSSSKFTSTDTQYF

j_gene: TRBJ1-1
abundance: NA
v_gene: TRBV18
d_gene: NA
CDR3nt: TGTGCCAGCTCACCCTCGAACACTGAAGCTTTCTTT
CDR3aa: CASSPSNTEAFF